Presented here are 7 T cell receptor beta chains from one specimen sequenced in a study of blood T cell repertoires in COVID-19. Sequenced by immunoSEQ multiplex PCR; TCRdb stores in-frame clones only, minus some. This table has about 350,000 clones, approximately 90% appearing once. Sequenced material: peripheral blood. These receptor sequences come from a woman in her late teens or twenties who had recovered from COVID-19.

CDR3 nucleotides: TGTGCCAGCAGCGCCGGGAGCGGAACTTCCCTAGCAACAGATACGCAGTATTTT. It is translated as CASSAGSGTSLATDTQYF. The chain carries TRBV7-2 and TRBJ2-3; maybe TRBD2 (6 bases). Germline values: CDR1 SGHTA, CDR2 FQGNSA. The CDR3 runs to 18 residues. Trimming left V 5 bases short and J 3 bases short, with 24 bases between.

The rearrangement uses TRBV7-2 and TRBJ2-3; TRBD2 aligns across 9 bases. J lost 2 bases, V lost 2 bases, and 8 bases had no gene match. The germline gives CDR1 SGHTA, CDR2 FQGNSA. CDR3 length: 17 amino acids. CDR3 region: CASSLRSGGRATDTQYF. CDR3 nucleotides: TGTGCCAGCAGCTTACGTTCTGGCGGGAGGGCCACAGATACGCAGTATTTT.

The rearrangement links TRBV15 to TRBJ2-5; TRBD1 is a possible D gene (6 bases). The V gene's germline CDR1 is LNHNV and CDR2 YYDKDF (reference sequence). CDR3 length: 14 residues. Trimming stripped 5 bases from V and 1 base from J, with 11 bases between. This chain's CDR3 is CATSANRVQETQYF. The CDR3 nucleotides are TGTGCCACCAGCGCAAACAGGGTCCAAGAGACCCAGTACTTC.

The rearrangement links TRBV19 to TRBJ2-7, with D perhaps matching TRBD2 (5 bases). The germline V gene has CDR1 LNHDA and CDR2 SQIVND (reference sequence). The CDR3 contains 15 residues. V was cut by 2 bases and J by 5 bases, with 16 bases left in between. CDR3 residues: CASSIKGSGGHEQYV. The CDR3, as DNA: TGTGCCAGTAGTATAAAGGGATCAGGAGGTCACGAGCAGTACGTC.

This clone appeared once. The chain has TRBV5-6 and TRBJ2-1; no clear D gene. Per the germline V gene, CDR1 is SGHDT and CDR2 is YYEEEE. This CDR3 is 14 amino acids long. V was shortened by 0 bases and J by 4 bases, with 8 bases between the two germline ends. The CDR3 region is CASSLGARYNEQFF. In DNA, the CDR3 is TGTGCCAGCAGCTTGGGAGCTCGGTACAATGAGCAGTTCTTC.

This clone was recorded once. This chain joins TRBV7-2 and TRBJ2-3; D not certain. CDR3 size: 12 residues. Germline CDR1 SGHTA, CDR2 FQGNSA. Trimming removed 8 bases from V and 4 bases from J, with 10 bases in between. For the CDR3, the DNA is TGTGCCAGCCCCAAAGCCCCAGATACGCAGTATTTT. Protein sequence: CASPKAPDTQYF.

The gene calls are TRBV5-1 and TRBJ2-1; 7 nucleotides align to TRBD2. The CDR3 consists of 18 residues. V lost 4 bases and J lost 2; bases outside the gene matches: 15. The germline V gene encodes CDR1 SGHRS and CDR2 YFSETQ. The CDR3 spells CASSLLSTASGAYNEQFF. CDR3 nucleotide sequence: TGCGCCAGCAGCCTACTGTCGACTGCGAGCGGGGCCTACAATGAGCAGTTCTTC. Full variable domain (rest looked up from reference TRBV5-1 and TRBJ2-1): KAGVTQTPRYLIKTRGQQVTLSCSPISGHRSVSWYQQTPGQGLQFLFEYFSETQRNKGNFPGRFSGRQFSNSRSEMNVSTLELGDSALYLCASSLLSTASGAYNEQFFGPGTRLTVL.